One sample yielded the 9 T cell receptor beta chains listed below, sequenced in a study of OX40 agonist ivuxolimab in advanced cancers. Clones were sequenced by immunoSEQ multiplex PCR, and TCRdb holds only the in-frame ones, with some missing. The sample holds some 100,000 clones, less than 90% seen once. The sequenced sample was CD4+ or CD8+ T cells sorted from blood, obtained in a trial of the OX40 agonist ivuxolimab. These receptor sequences come from an adult with an advanced solid tumor such as melanoma, head and neck, liver or kidney cancer.

The chain carries TRBV28 and TRBJ2-7; tentative D call: TRBD2 (6 bases). Trimming took off 3 bases at V and 3 bases at J, with 12 bases between the two ends. Germline V gene sequence: CDR1 MDHEN, CDR2 SYDVKM. CDR3 length: 14 amino acids. The CDR3 coding sequence is TGTGCCAGCAGTTTGTCCGGGGGTGTCTACGAGCAGTACTTC. This codes for CASSLSGGVYEQYF.

For the CDR3, the DNA is TGTGCCAGCAGCTTACATGAAAAACTGTTTTTT. This gives the protein CASSLHEKLFF. The J gene is TRBJ1-4, the V gene TRBV7-8; D call uncertain. CDR1 and CDR2 (germline): SGHVS, FQNEAQ. The CDR3 has 11 residues. Deletions cut 2 bases from V and 6 bases from J, with 1 base between.

The V and J genes are TRBV10-3 and TRBJ2-1, with D perhaps matching TRBD2 (7 bases). This CDR3 has 16 amino acids. The germline V and J ends were trimmed by 6 bases and 6 bases, with 21 bases remaining between them. Germline V gene lookup returns CDR1 ENHRY and CDR2 SYGVKD. The CDR3 DNA reads as TGTGCCATCAGGAAAGGGGGGGGCCATTCAAGCAATGAGCAGTTCTTC. Translation: CAIRKGGGHSSNEQFF.

The genes are TRBV5-1 and TRBJ1-2, with 8 bases identical to TRBD1. Germline CDR1 and CDR2: SGHRS and YFSETQ. The CDR3 is 14 residues long. V lost 0 bases to trimming and J lost 2 bases; unmatched junction nucleotides: 0. The CDR3 sequence: CASSLGTGNYGYTF. The CDR3 DNA sequence: TGCGCCAGCAGCTTGGGGACAGGGAACTATGGCTACACCTTC.

The rearrangement uses TRBV7-2 and TRBJ2-3; 8 bases agree with TRBD1. V lost 2 bases, J lost 3 bases, and 4 bases stayed unmatched. Germline V gene lookup returns CDR1 SGHTA and CDR2 FQGNSA. The CDR3 has 15 residues. DNA for the CDR3: TGTGCCAGCAGCTTATCCGGGACAGGAACAGATACGCAGTATTTT. Its translation is CASSLSGTGTDTQYF. The full variable domain, in which reference TRBV7-2 and TRBJ2-3 provide the parts outside the CDR3, is GAGVSQSPSNKVTEKGKDVELRCDPISGHTALYWYRQSLGQGLEFLIYFQGNSAPDKSGLPSDRFSAERTGGSVSTLTIQRTQQEDSAVYLCASSLSGTGTDTQYFGPGTRLTVL.

The sample holds a few counts of this clone. V is TRBV6-1 and J is TRBJ2-4, with 7 bases fitting TRBD1. The CDR3 sequence is 17 residues long. The junction had 11 bases not matched to a gene; V was cut back by 2 bases and J by 4 bases. Germline V gene data show CDR1 as MNHNS and CDR2 as SASEGT. In DNA form, the CDR3 reads TGTGCCAGCAGTGAACTGACAGGGACCTCGGCAAAAAACATTCAGTACTTC. Protein: CASSELTGTSAKNIQYF.

V and J are TRBV7-7 and TRBJ2-5; D not certain. Germline V gives CDR1 SSHAT, CDR2 FNYEAQ (reference sequence). The length of the CDR3 is 15 residues. The germline V and J ends were trimmed by 1 base and 0 bases, with 9 bases remaining between them. CDR3 sequence reads: CASSLGSSYQETQYF. The CDR3, as DNA: TGTGCCAGCAGCTTAGGGAGCTCATACCAAGAGACCCAGTACTTC.

The chain joins TRBV6-1 to TRBJ2-6; D is unresolved. The germline CDR1 and CDR2 sequences are MNHNS and SASEGT. This CDR3 has 13 residues. V was cut by 10 bases and J by 0 bases, with 7 bases left in between. The CDR3 coding sequence is TGTGCCACTGTCTACTCTGGGGCCAACGTCCTGACTTTC. It translates to CATVYSGANVLTF.

This clone appeared a few times. The V gene is TRBV6-1, the J gene TRBJ2-5, with TRBD1 identical over 8 bases. The CDR3 sequence is 12 residues long. V trimming: 8 bases; J trimming: 4 bases; junction bases outside the gene matches: 3. Germline V gene sequence: CDR1 MNHNS, CDR2 SASEGT. CDR3 in DNA: TGTGCCAGCCGAGGACAGGGAGAGACCCAGTACTTC. Encoded protein: CASRGQGETQYF.